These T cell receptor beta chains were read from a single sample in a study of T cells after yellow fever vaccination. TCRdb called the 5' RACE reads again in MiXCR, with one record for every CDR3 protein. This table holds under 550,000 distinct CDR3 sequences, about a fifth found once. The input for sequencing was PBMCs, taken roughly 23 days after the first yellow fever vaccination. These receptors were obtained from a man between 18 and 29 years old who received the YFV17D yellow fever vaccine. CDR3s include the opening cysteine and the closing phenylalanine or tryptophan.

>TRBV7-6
CASSLAGSWNSGNTIYF
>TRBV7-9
CASSLQGASTEAFF
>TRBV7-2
CASSHAARDTGELFF
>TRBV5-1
CASSLGLGASSYNEQFF
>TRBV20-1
CTPFGRLQETQYF
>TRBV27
CASSLKEVWGEQFF
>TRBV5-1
CASSLSDRRDTQYF
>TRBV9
CASSDGTGKYSNQPQHF
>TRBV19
CASSIVGEKLFF
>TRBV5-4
CASSLAGVAGGRDTQYF
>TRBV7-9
CASSFYQVPQYF
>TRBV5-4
CASSLYRGGEETQYF
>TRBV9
CASSAGTGRSDGYTF
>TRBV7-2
CASRLLAGGWDTQYF
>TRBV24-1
CATSDSGQYTGELFF
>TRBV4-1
CASSQGHGTYEQYF
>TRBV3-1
CASSHADLYGYTF
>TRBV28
CASSPLSGAEYNEQFF
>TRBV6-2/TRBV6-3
CASSSPRDRATSNQPQHF
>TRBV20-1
CSARDSDRGGKSDTF
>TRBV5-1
CASSLSDGNTEAFF
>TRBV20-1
CSAKVDTDTQYF
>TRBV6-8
CASRLGLAGKADSYNEQFF
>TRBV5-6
CASSVVREEIQYF
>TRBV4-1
CASSRGGTGELFF
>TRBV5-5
CASSRGTADGGYTF
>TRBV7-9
CASSLASGGPGELFF
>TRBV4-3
CASSQDQRGGGYGYTF
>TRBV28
CASMGSLLTGELFF
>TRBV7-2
CASRGLNQETQYF
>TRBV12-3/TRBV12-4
CASSTPTGTFILRFF
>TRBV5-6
CASSFFSATNEKLFF
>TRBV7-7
CASAIGRDDEQFF
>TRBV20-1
CSARLTGGGELFF
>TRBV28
CASSLVGPLAKNIQYF
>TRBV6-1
CASSDHSGGNTEAFF
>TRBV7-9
CASSLSSGGFTEAFF
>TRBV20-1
CSARLPGYGYTF